This TCR beta chain comes out of a study of Ad26.COV2.S vaccination and SARS-CoV-2 variants. Here immunoSEQ multiplex PCR was the method, and the copy in TCRdb shows in-frame clones only, minus some. The data show about 320,000 clones, about 86% seen once. A word on this clone: What it recognizes is unknown.

Trimming took 7 bases from V and 7 from J, leaving 20 bases between them. Germline V gene lookup returns CDR1 MNHEY and CDR2 SVGAGI. There are 15 residues in the CDR3. The treatment here: roughly 20 received Ad26.COV2.S at low or high dose, single or two shots; 5 received placebo; per-sample allocation not given. Repertoires come from day 63 after the first vaccine or placebo injection. Study results and limitations: Once vaccination had occurred, spike-specific CD8+ and CD4+ T cell responses reportedly showed substantial breadth.

This chain links TRBV6-5 with TRBJ1-5, with D unresolved. The sequence was obtained from a person aged 18-60 years who received the Ad26.COV2.S COVID-19 vaccine or a placebo. Sample: peripheral blood, taken in a trial of Ad26.COV2.S vaccine versus placebo. CDR3 residues: CASTTLPRLRQPQHF. Written as DNA, the CDR3 is TGTGCCAGCACCACTCTCCCGAGGTTGAGGCAGCCCCAGCATTTT.